This T cell receptor beta chain is from a study of control samples from healthy donors and cancer patients. TCRdb keeps only in-frame clones here, not all; method: immunoSEQ multiplex PCR. The sample lists 100,000 to 150,000 clones; 92% were seen once. CDR1 is LNHDA, CDR2 SQIVND, per germline (reference sequence). The CDR3 totals 13 residues. V gave up 9 bases and J gave up 3 bases; unmatched junction bases: 3. The rearrangement joins TRBV19 to TRBJ2-1; 9 positions match TRBD2. The sequenced sample consisted of blood. This receptor was taken from a man between 18 and 35 years old in good health. CDR3 nucleotides: TGTGCCAGCTCTAGCGGGGTCTACAATGAGCAGTTCTTC. Translated, it gives CASSSGVYNEQFF. Filled out from reference TRBV19 and TRBJ2-1, the complete variable domain reads DGGITQSPKYLFRKEGQNVTLSCEQNLNHDAMYWYRQDPGQGLRLIYYSQIVNDFQKGDIAEGYSVSREKKESFPLTVTSAQKNPTAFYLCASSSGVYNEQFFGPGTRLTVL.